The sequence of this TCR beta chain was determined in a study of CD8+ T cells in alopecia areata. This CDR3 is 18 amino acids long. With 5 bases removed from V and 2 bases from J, the gap between germline ends came to 25 bases. CDR1 is SGDLS, CDR2 YYNGEE, per germline. Following extraction, RNA underwent reverse transcription to cDNA, which served as the sequencing template. Clones were read by immunoSEQ multiplex PCR, and TCRdb kept only the in-frame ones, dropping some. The sample holds more than 200,000 clones, less than 80% seen once. The genes are TRBV9 and TRBJ1-1; D is uncertain. This receptor was identified in a human donor with alopecia areata. Sequenced material: CD4+ T cells sorted from blood, taken at week 0. The CDR3 DNA follows: TGTGCCAGCAGGAAGCAAGCTGAGGCCTTCCTCGACAACACTGAAGCTTTCTTT. The encoded protein is CASRKQAEAFLDNTEAFF.